A single TCR beta chain is shown here with its context. Sequencing was performed with immunoSEQ multiplex PCR; in TCRdb, only in-frame clones are kept and a portion is missing. Here the sample spans around 21,000 clones, nearly 85% being singletons. These data belong to a study of OX40 agonist ivuxolimab in advanced cancers. The CDR3 spans 12 residues. Germline-derived CDR1 and CDR2 are SGHTA and FQGTGA. Trimming removed 5 bases at V and 5 bases at J, with 10 bases between. The sequenced sample was CD4+ or CD8+ T cells sorted from blood, obtained in a trial of the OX40 agonist ivuxolimab. This TCR was sampled from an adult with an advanced solid tumor such as melanoma, head and neck, liver or kidney cancer. The V and J genes are TRBV7-3 and TRBJ2-7; D uncertain. CDR3 residues: CASSKEHNEQYF. CDR3 in DNA: TGTGCCAGCAGCAAAGAACATAACGAGCAGTACTTC.